These T cell receptor beta chains were read from a single sample in a study of blood T cells in healthy people across ages. MiXCR, run by TCRdb on the 5' RACE reads, gives a single entry per CDR3 protein. The sample carries around 900,000 distinct CDR3 sequences, 29% recorded once. Sequencing was done on a sample of blood. All receptors come from a woman aged 80 or over in good health. CDR3s include the opening cysteine and the closing phenylalanine or tryptophan. The order of the fields is J gene, clone size, V gene, CDR3 protein. Size values are once, few and many counts, or a class for expanded clones, and some rows have none.

TRBJ1-2,-,TRBV24-1,CATSDSARGYTF
TRBJ2-1,many,TRBV24-1,CATSDPGDSYNEQFF
TRBJ2-1,-,TRBV18,CASSPPPVDNEQFF
TRBJ1-6,many,TRBV9,CASSEGAGRDSPLHF
TRBJ2-1,-,TRBV12-3/TRBV12-4,CASSLRGSSYNGQFF
TRBJ2-6,many,TRBV5-1,CASSVDHRASGANVLTF
TRBJ1-1,few,TRBV3-1,CASSQGRTQEAFF
TRBJ2-3,many,TRBV5-1,CASSFDTDTQYF
TRBJ2-1,many,TRBV10-2,CASSNPLESKYNEQFF
TRBJ2-7,once,TRBV7-6,CASSLVYAQGATEQYF
TRBJ1-1,few,TRBV3-1,CASSQEGGENTEAFF
TRBJ1-1,few,TRBV12-3/TRBV12-4,CASSPEGSGKAEAFF
TRBJ2-1,few,TRBV7-9,CASSLSRGQFNEQFF
TRBJ1-6,-,TRBV5-8,CASSSARGSAPLHF
TRBJ1-2,many,TRBV3-1,CASSQDRSVVGQLYGYTF
TRBJ2-5,many,TRBV6-1,CASSRSSGGSIQETQYF
TRBJ1-2,-,TRBV20-1,CSAPTGVLPNYGYTF
TRBJ2-1,many,TRBV6-1,CASIQGSSGYNEQFF
TRBJ1-2,-,TRBV10-3,CAIRGDVGQGYTF
TRBJ1-2,-,TRBV7-2,CASSQEEAGTYGYTF
TRBJ2-5,many,TRBV12-3/TRBV12-4,CASSLSRDRGVETQYF
TRBJ1-3,-,TRBV9,CASSVGWQGIGNTIYF
TRBJ2-5,-,TRBV5-1,CASSLEAAETQYF
TRBJ1-6,-,TRBV5-1,CASSLGGRSDSPLHF
TRBJ1-1,-,TRBV5-1,CASSLIAKGNTEAFF
TRBJ2-7,-,TRBV7-9,CASSTKDLSYEQYF
TRBJ2-4,many,TRBV7-2,CASSLGEGGQGPLLAKNIQYF
TRBJ2-2,few,TRBV7-2,CASSLGSTGELFF
TRBJ2-6,many,TRBV5-1,CASSLIGRRSGANVLTF
TRBJ2-1,-,TRBV3-1,CASSQPWGARNEQFF
TRBJ2-3,-,TRBV20-1,CSAPRVGTTDTQYF
TRBJ1-1,-,TRBV18,CAGSADSGLEAFF
TRBJ1-4,-,TRBV20-1,CSATATNEKLFF
TRBJ1-2,many,TRBV12-3/TRBV12-4,CASSSPQGKSGYGYTF
TRBJ2-1,many,TRBV7-9,CASSLARERGREQFF
TRBJ1-1,many,TRBV7-2,CASSPQGAYMNTEAFF
TRBJ2-1,many,TRBV24-1,CATSDLGQAAYNEQFF
TRBJ1-2,many,TRBV12-3/TRBV12-4,CASSPGWRSYGYTF
TRBJ2-7,many,TRBV9,CASSPQVSQLGQYF
TRBJ2-1,once,TRBV28,CASILSGEGNEQFF
TRBJ1-5,-,TRBV7-9,CASSPSPDINQPQHF
TRBJ2-3,-,TRBV12-3/TRBV12-4,CVSSFGLSTDTQYF
TRBJ2-7,many,TRBV7-9,CASSPGRAIYGEQYF
TRBJ2-3,many,TRBV9,CASRPMGIYTQYF
TRBJ1-2,few,TRBV3-1,CASSNGPAGYGYTF
TRBJ2-1,many,TRBV29-1,CSAAGTGVYNEQFF
TRBJ2-7,many,TRBV29-1,CSVGRDEFYEQYF
TRBJ2-1,few,TRBV24-1,CATTQGGGAYNEQFF
TRBJ1-2,-,TRBV12-3/TRBV12-4,CASSLYRGGGGYTF
TRBJ2-1,few,TRBV11-2,CASSNRDSNNEQFF
TRBJ2-5,many,TRBV20-1,CSAWDSRAVERETQYF
TRBJ2-5,-,TRBV20-1,CSASLAGSETQYF
TRBJ2-7,few,TRBV6-1,CASSQGARYEQYF
TRBJ1-1,-,TRBV7-8,CASGQDFNTEAFF
TRBJ1-2,-,TRBV6-2/TRBV6-3,CASSPIRQGENYGYTF
TRBJ2-1,few,TRBV11-3,CASSPGTSGGMNEQFF
TRBJ2-5,many,TRBV6-5,CASSYGGGKETQYF
TRBJ2-5,many,TRBV6-2/TRBV6-3,CASSPRRGGETQYF
TRBJ2-6,-,TRBV12-3/TRBV12-4,CASSPLAGGNAGANVLTF